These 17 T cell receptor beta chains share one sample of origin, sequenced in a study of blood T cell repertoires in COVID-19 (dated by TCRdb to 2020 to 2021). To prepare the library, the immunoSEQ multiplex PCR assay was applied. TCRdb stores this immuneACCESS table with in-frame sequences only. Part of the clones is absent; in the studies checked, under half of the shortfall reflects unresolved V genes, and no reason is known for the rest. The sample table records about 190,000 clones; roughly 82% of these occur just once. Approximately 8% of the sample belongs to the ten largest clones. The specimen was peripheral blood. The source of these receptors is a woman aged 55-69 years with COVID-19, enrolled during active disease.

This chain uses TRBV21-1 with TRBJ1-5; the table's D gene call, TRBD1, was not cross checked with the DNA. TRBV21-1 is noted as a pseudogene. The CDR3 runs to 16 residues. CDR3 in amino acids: CASSKLRVYSNQPQHF. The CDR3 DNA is TGTGCCAGCAGCAAACTCAGGGTATATAGCAATCAGCCCCAGCATTTT.

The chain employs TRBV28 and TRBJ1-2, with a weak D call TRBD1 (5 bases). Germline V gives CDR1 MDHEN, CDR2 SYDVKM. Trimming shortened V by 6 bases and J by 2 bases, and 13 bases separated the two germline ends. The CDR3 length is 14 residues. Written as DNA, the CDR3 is TGTGCCAGCAGACAAACAGGATTGAACTATGGCTACACCTTC. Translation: CASRQTGLNYGYTF.

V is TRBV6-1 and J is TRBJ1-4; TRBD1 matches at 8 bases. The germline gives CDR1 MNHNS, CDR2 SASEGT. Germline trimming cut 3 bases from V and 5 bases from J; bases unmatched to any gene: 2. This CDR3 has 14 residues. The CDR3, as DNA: TGTGCCAGCAGTGACAGGGGGCGAAATGAAAAACTGTTTTTT. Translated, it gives CASSDRGRNEKLFF.

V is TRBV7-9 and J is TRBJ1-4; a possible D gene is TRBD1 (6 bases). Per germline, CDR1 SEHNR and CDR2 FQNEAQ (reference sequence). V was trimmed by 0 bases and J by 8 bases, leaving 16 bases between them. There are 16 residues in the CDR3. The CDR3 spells CASSLALAGEGEKLFF. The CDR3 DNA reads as TGTGCCAGCAGCTTAGCGCTTGCAGGGGAAGGAGAAAAACTGTTTTTT. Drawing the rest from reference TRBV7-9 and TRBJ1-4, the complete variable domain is DTGVSQNPRHKITKRGQNVTFRCDPISEHNRLYWYRQTLGQGPEFLTYFQNEAQLEKSRLLSDRFSAERPKGSFSTLEIQRTEQGDSAMYLCASSLALAGEGEKLFFGSGTQLSVL.

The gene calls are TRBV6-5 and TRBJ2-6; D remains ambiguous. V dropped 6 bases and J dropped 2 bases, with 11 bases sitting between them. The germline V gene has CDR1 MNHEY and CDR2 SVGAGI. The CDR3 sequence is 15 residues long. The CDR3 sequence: CASRLEVTGANVLTF. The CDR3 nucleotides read TGTGCCAGCAGGCTAGAGGTCACTGGGGCCAACGTCCTGACTTTC.

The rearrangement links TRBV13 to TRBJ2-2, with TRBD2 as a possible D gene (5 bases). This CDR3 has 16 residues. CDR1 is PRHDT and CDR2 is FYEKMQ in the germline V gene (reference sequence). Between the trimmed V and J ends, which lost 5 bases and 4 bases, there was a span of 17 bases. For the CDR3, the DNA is TGTGCCAGCAGCGACGCCGCTAGCAGTCCCACCGGGGAGCTGTTTTTT. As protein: CASSDAASSPTGELFF.

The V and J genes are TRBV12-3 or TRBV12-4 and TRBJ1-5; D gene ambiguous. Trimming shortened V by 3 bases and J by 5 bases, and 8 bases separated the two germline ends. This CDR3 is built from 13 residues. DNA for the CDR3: TGTGCCAGCAGTTTTAACAGAGATCAGCCCCAGCATTTT. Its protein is CASSFNRDQPQHF.

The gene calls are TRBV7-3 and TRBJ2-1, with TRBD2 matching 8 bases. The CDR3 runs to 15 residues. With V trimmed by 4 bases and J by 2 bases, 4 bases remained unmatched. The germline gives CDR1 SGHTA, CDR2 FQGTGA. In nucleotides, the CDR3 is TGTGCCAGCAGCTCTAGAGCGGGAGCCTACAATGAGCAGTTCTTC. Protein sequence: CASSSRAGAYNEQFF. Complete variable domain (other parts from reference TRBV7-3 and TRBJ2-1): GAGVSQTPSNKVTEKGKYVELRCDPISGHTALYWYRQSLGQGPEFLIYFQGTGAADDSGLPNDRFFAVRPEGSVSTLKIQRTERGDSAVYLCASSSRAGAYNEQFFGPGTRLTVL.

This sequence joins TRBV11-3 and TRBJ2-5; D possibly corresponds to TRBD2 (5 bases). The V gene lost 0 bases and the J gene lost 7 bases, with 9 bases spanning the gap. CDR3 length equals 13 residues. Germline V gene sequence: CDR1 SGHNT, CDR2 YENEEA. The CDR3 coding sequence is TGTGCCAGCAGCTTAGAGGGCCGGGGGACCCAGTACTTC. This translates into CASSLEGRGTQYF. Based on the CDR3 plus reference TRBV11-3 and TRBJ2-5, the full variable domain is EAGVVQSPRYKIIEKKQPVAFWCNPISGHNTLYWYLQNLGQGPELLIRYENEEAVDDSQLPKDRFSAERLKGVDSTLKIQPAELGDSAVYLCASSLEGRGTQYFGPGTRLLVL.

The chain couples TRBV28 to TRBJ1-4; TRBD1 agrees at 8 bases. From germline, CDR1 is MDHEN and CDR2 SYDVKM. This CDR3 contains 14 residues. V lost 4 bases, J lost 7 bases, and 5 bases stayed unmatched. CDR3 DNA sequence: TGTGCCAGCAGTTCAGGGGGCTTGAGTGAAAAACTGTTTTTT. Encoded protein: CASSSGGLSEKLFF.

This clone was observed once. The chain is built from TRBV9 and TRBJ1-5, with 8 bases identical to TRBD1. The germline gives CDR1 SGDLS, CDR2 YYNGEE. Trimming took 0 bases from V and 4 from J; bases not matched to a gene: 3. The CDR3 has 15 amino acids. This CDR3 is CASSVGDRPNQPQHF. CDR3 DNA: TGTGCCAGCAGCGTAGGGGACAGGCCTAATCAGCCCCAGCATTTT.

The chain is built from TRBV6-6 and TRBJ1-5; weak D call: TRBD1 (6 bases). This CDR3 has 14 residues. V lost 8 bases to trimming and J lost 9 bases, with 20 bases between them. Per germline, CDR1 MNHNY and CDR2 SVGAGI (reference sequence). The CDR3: CASSEGQGSAPQHF. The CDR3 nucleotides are TGTGCCAGCTCCGAGGGGCAGGGGAGTGCGCCCCAGCATTTT.

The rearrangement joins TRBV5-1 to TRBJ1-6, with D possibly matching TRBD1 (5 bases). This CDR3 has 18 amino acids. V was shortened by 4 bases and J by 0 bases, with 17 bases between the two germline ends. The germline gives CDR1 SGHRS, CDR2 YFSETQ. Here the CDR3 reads CASSPIDRGSSYNSPLHF. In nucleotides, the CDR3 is TGCGCCAGCAGCCCAATTGATAGGGGTAGCTCCTATAATTCACCCCTCCACTTT.

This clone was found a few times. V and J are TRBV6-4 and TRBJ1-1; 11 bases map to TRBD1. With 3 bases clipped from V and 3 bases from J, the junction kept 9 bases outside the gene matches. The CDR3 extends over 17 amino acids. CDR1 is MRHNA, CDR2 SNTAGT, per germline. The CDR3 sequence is CASSEWAGTGGHTEAFF. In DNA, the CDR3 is TGTGCCAGCAGTGAGTGGGCCGGGACAGGGGGTCACACTGAAGCTTTCTTT.

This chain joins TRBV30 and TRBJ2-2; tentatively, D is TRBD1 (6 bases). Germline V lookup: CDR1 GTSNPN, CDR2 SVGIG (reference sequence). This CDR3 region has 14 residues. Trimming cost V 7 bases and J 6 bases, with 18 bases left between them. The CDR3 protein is CALYRESGSGELFF. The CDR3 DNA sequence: TGTGCCTTGTACAGGGAGTCGGGATCCGGGGAGCTGTTTTTT.

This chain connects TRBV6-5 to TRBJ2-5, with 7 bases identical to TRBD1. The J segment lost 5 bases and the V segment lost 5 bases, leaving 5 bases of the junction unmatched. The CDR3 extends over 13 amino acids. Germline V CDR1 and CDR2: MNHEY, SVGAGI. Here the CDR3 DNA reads TGTGCCAGCAGTCCGACAGGGTTGGAGACCCAGTACTTC. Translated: CASSPTGLETQYF.

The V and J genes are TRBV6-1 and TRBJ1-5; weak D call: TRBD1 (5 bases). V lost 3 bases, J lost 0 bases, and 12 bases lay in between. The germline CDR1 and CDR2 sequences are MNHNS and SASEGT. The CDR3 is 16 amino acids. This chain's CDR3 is CASSELTVNSNQPQHF. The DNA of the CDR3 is TGTGCCAGCAGTGAGTTGACAGTCAATAGCAATCAGCCCCAGCATTTT.